The 5 T cell receptor beta chains given below trace back to one sample, sequenced in a study of tumor-infiltrating lymphocytes in oesophageal squamous cell carcinoma (dated by TCRdb to about 2016). The library was prepared using PCR. Instrument on record: Illumina HiSeq 2000. The raw public data were reprocessed by TCRdb itself: fastp quality trimming at Q25, MiXCR clonotype calling, in-frame beta chains only. Identical CDR3 proteins give one entry, which carries the most common genes and DNA. The sample has more than 10,000 distinct CDR3 sequences on record, 51% of them singletons. The leading ten clones occupy roughly 12% of the sample. The sample comprised blood. Source of these receptors: a female donor with esophageal squamous cell carcinoma.

The chain's CDR3 is CASSYVIEQYF. CDR3 sequence (DNA): TGTGCCAGCAGTTACGTCATCGAGCAGTACTTC. The chain combines TRBV6-8 with TRBJ2-1; no firm D call. The J call may not be correct, given that the DNA end is closer to TRBJ2-7. This CDR3 is 11 amino acids long. Germline V CDR1 and CDR2: MNHGY, SAAAGT.

This clonotype is medium-sized (0.01 to 0.1%) by share. V gene TRBV6-1 combines with J gene TRBJ1-6; D gene ambiguous. CDR1 MNHNS and CDR2 SASEGT come from the germline V gene. CDR3 size: 13 residues. V dropped 6 bases and J dropped 8 bases, with 11 bases sitting between them. In DNA, the CDR3 is TGTGCCAGCAGCGCGGGGTCGGATTCACCCCTCCACTTT. Its protein is CASSAGSDSPLHF.

The V and J genes are TRBV7-2 and TRBJ2-3, with D maybe TRBD2 (5 bases). V lost 5 bases and J 2 bases, leaving 17 bases between the germline ends. The CDR3 has 16 amino acids. Germline CDR1 reads SGHTA; CDR2 reads FQGNSA. As DNA, the CDR3 is TGTGCCAGCAGCCCAGACTCCAGCGGTTACACAGATACGCAGTATTTT. This sequence encodes CASSPDSSGYTDTQYF.

The J gene is TRBJ2-3, the V gene TRBV7-2, with 8 nucleotides matching TRBD2. This CDR3 is 16 amino acids long. The junction had 4 bases not matched to a gene; V was cut back by 1 base and J by 1 base. Germline loops: CDR1 SGHTA, CDR2 FQGNSA. The CDR3 DNA reads as TGTGCCAGCAGCTTAGTTACCGGGAGGGGCACAGATACGCAGTATTTT. Protein sequence: CASSLVTGRGTDTQYF.

Worth noting for this clonotype: In this CDR3 the conserved last residue, phenylalanine or tryptophan, is missing, so a read error is likely. The limits of the CDR3 on the DNA are not certain, so only TCRdb's listed CDR3 is given. The chain combines TRBV19 with TRBJ2-5; TRBD2 was called by the table and not checked on the DNA. Ends included, the CDR3 has 14 residues. Per germline, CDR1 LNHDA and CDR2 SQIVND (reference sequence). The CDR3 sequence is CASGRTNYGYTFGS.